The clone carrying this T cell receptor beta chain has a count of ten or more. CDR3 length: 14 residues. Trimming removed 0 bases at V and 4 bases at J, with 13 bases between. Germline lookup yields CDR1 DFQATT and CDR2 SNEGSKA (reference sequence). This record comes from a study of early T cells in non-severe SARS-CoV-2 infection. Study in general: Sequencing used unsorted whole-blood bulk RNA, so chains lack pairing.

Individual cDNA molecules carried attached unique molecular identifiers. TCRdb used MiXCR to reprocess the 5' RACE reads, holding one entry per CDR3 protein. The sample has roughly 100,000 distinct CDR3 sequences; around 13% are singletons. Specimen: whole blood. This chain uses TRBV20-1 with TRBJ2-7; maybe TRBD1 (5 bases). The TCR was taken from an adult who was a healthcare worker with PCR-confirmed SARS-CoV-2 infection or an uninfected control (not recorded which). The CDR3 spells CSARDSGREYEQYF. CDR3 DNA: TGCAGTGCTAGAGATTCGGGCAGGGAATACGAGCAGTACTTC.